This is a list of T cell receptor beta chains from one sample in a study of cytomegalovirus exposure and HLA in healthy donors. The data were produced by immunoSEQ multiplex PCR, yet TCRdb's version contains in-frame clones alone and is incomplete. The sample has about 97,000 clones, around 72% seen once. Sequenced material: PBMCs. Receptors were obtained from a middle-aged man in good health and CMV-seronegative. CDR3s include the opening cysteine and the closing phenylalanine or tryptophan. A D gene is named only where the DNA matches it firmly. A row's size may be missing; if present it is once, few, many or a size class.

v_call,d_call,clone_size,j_call,cdr3_nt,cdr3_aa
TRBV11-2,TRBD1,-,TRBJ1-2,TGTGCCAGCAGCCCGAGGGTCAGGGGGGACTATGGCTACACCTTC,CASSPRVRGDYGYTF
TRBV4-1,TRBD2,-,TRBJ2-3,TGCGCCAGCAGCCACGTCAGCGGGGGAATCACAGATACGCAGTATTTT,CASSHVSGGITDTQYF
TRBV5-1,-,few,TRBJ2-7,TGCGCCAGCAGCCCACAGGGCTACGAGCAGTACTTC,CASSPQGYEQYF
TRBV4-3,-,-,TRBJ1-1,TGCGCCAGCAGCCAAGAGGACATACCCAACACTGAAGCTTTCTTT,CASSQEDIPNTEAFF
TRBV19,TRBD1,once,TRBJ1-2,TGTGCCAGTAGCATGGGTCCGGACAGGGGGCCGGGCGGCTACACCTTC,CASSMGPDRGPGGYTF
TRBV5-1,-,many,TRBJ2-5,TGCGCCAGCAGCTTGAATACAGGTGGCCAAGAGACCCAGTACTTC,CASSLNTGGQETQYF
TRBV7-3,-,-,TRBJ1-2,TGTGCCAGCAGCCCCAGAGCCAGGGGTGATGGCTACACCTTC,CASSPRARGDGYTF
TRBV19,-,-,TRBJ2-7,TGTGCCAGCAGTATAGGGGCCAGCGGAGCCTACGAGCAGTACTTC,CASSIGASGAYEQYF
TRBV5-6,TRBD2,-,TRBJ2-7,TGTGCCAGCAGCTGGTCGGGGGGCTACGAGCAGTACTTC,CASSWSGGYEQYF
TRBV4-2,TRBD1,-,TRBJ1-4,TGTGCCAGCAGCGACCGGGACAGTAATGAAAAACTGTTTTTT,CASSDRDSNEKLFF
TRBV7-9,-,once,TRBJ2-3,TGTGCCAGCAGCTTAGCGTTGGGGGGTTTGACAGATACGCAGTATTTT,CASSLALGGLTDTQYF
TRBV28,TRBD1,once,TRBJ1-1,TGTGCCAGCAGTCCCCTGACAGGGTCCTCCGTTGAAGCTTTCTTT,CASSPLTGSSVEAFF
TRBV7-2,TRBD1,-,TRBJ1-4,TGTGCCAGCAGCCCAGACAGGGGGATCTCCGAAAAACTGTTTTTT,CASSPDRGISEKLFF
TRBV5-1,-,-,TRBJ2-7,TGCGCCAGCAGTTTCTCTACTGAAACCTACGAGCAGTACTTC,CASSFSTETYEQYF
TRBV4-3,TRBD1,-,TRBJ2-4,TGCGCCAGCAGCCAAGATCGGGGACAGGGGGACATTCAGTACTTC,CASSQDRGQGDIQYF
TRBV7-2,TRBD1,-,TRBJ2-5,TGTGCCAGCAGCTTATTAGGACAGGGGGGTTGGAAGACCCAGTACTTC,CASSLLGQGGWKTQYF
TRBV15,-,-,TRBJ2-7,TGTGCCACCAGCAGGGGACTCCCGGAGGAGGGGGAGCAGTACTTC,CATSRGLPEEGEQYF
TRBV29-1,TRBD1,-,TRBJ2-2,TGCAGCGGTCAGGACAGGGTCCGAGGGGAGCTGTTTTTT,CSGQDRVRGELFF
TRBV5-4,-,few,TRBJ2-1,TGTGCCAGCAGCTCCGTAGACAGATCCTACAATGAGCAGTTCTTC,CASSSVDRSYNEQFF
TRBV5-8,-,once,TRBJ1-5,TGTGCCAGCAGCTTATACAGGGCGCAGCCCCAGCATTTT,CASSLYRAQPQHF
TRBV15,TRBD1,many,TRBJ2-7,TGTGCCACCAGCCTCAGGACAGGGTCTAACGAGCAGTACTTC,CATSLRTGSNEQYF
TRBV13,-,-,TRBJ2-7,TGTGCCAGCAGCTTAGCGGGGGTGGACGAGCAGTACTTC,CASSLAGVDEQYF
TRBV11-3,-,-,TRBJ2-7,TGTGCCAGCAGCTTCTCAACCGGCGGGTACGAGCAGTACTTC,CASSFSTGGYEQYF
TRBV5-4,TRBD1,-,TRBJ2-2,TGTACAGCAGCGACAGGGGGAACCGGGGAGCTGTTTTTT,CTAATGGTGELFF
TRBV10-3,-,-,TRBJ1-4,TGTGCCATCAGTGAGTCGTTACGGTCTCTAGGTGAAAAACTGTTTTTT,CAISESLRSLGEKLFF
TRBV2,TRBD2,-,TRBJ2-7,TGTGCCAGCAGTGAGTCACGGGGGGGCTTCTACGAGCAGTACTTC,CASSESRGGFYEQYF
TRBV5-1,-,-,TRBJ2-7,TGCGCCAGCAGCATGGACACGCCATACGAGCAGTACTTC,CASSMDTPYEQYF
TRBV7-9,-,-,TRBJ1-4,TGTGCCAGCAGCTTAATCGGGGGAAGTGGAACTAATGAAAAACTGTTTTTT,CASSLIGGSGTNEKLFF
TRBV5-1,-,-,TRBJ2-7,TGCGCCAGCAGCTTGGTAGGCCCCCAGGGCGAGCAGTACTTC,CASSLVGPQGEQYF
TRBV2,TRBD2,-,TRBJ2-7,TGTGCCAGCAGAAGAGGACTAGCAGGATCCTACGAGCAGTACTTC,CASRRGLAGSYEQYF
TRBV29-1,TRBD1,once,TRBJ2-7,TGCAGCGTTGAAGTGAGGACAGGGGGCTACGAGCAGTACTTC,CSVEVRTGGYEQYF
TRBV5-1,TRBD1,-,TRBJ1-2,TGCGCCAGCAGCCCCGGACAGGCTAACTATGGCTACACCTTC,CASSPGQANYGYTF
TRBV29-1,TRBD2,-,TRBJ2-1,TGCAGCGTGGCGGGTGGGACTAGCGGTCCTTACAATGAGCAGTTCTTC,CSVAGGTSGPYNEQFF
TRBV5-1,TRBD1,-,TRBJ1-5,TGCGCCAGCAGCTTGAACGGACAGGGAAGTGAGCCCCAGCATTTT,CASSLNGQGSEPQHF
TRBV11-1,-,-,TRBJ2-5,TGTGCCAGCAGCTTCAACAGGGCCTTTAGCGAGACCCAGTACTTC,CASSFNRAFSETQYF
TRBV4-1,TRBD1,-,TRBJ1-2,TGCGCCAGCAGCCACCCGGGACAGGGCCGTTGGGATGGCTACACCTTC,CASSHPGQGRWDGYTF
TRBV15,-,-,TRBJ1-2,TGTGCCACCAGCAGAGATCTTATAGATGGCTACACCTTC,CATSRDLIDGYTF
TRBV19,TRBD1,-,TRBJ2-7,TGTGCCAGTAAACCGACAGGGACCTACGAGCAGTACTTC,CASKPTGTYEQYF
TRBV4-1,TRBD1,-,TRBJ2-7,TGCGCCAGCAGCCAACTTGACGACAGGGTCGGTGAGCAGTACTTC,CASSQLDDRVGEQYF
TRBV5-1,-,-,TRBJ2-5,TGCGCCAGCAGCTTGGACTTGGAGACCCAGTACTTC,CASSLDLETQYF
TRBV5-6,-,-,TRBJ2-1,TGTGCCAGCAGCTTGAATCGAGGCGTGAACTCCTACAATGAGCAGTTCTTC,CASSLNRGVNSYNEQFF
TRBV7-6,TRBD1,-,TRBJ2-7,TGTGCCAGCAGCTTAGAGCTAGGGGGCCCCTACGAGCAGTACTTC,CASSLELGGPYEQYF